Here is one T cell receptor beta chain with its context. The antigen it recognizes is unknown. Base quality data are lacking; no much larger clone is found one base away. This sample is drawn from a study of shared clonotypes between healthy human individuals (dated by TCRdb to the early 2020s). General notes on the study: Two women and a few men aged 18 to 49 years were included in the cohort. For each donor, three plates each were used for CD4 naive and CD4 memory, two plates were used for CD8 naive, and one plate was used for CD8 memory. Blood TCR repertoires of five healthy adults were deeply sequenced to estimate repertoire size and the extent of clonotype sharing between individuals. Different laboratories and diverse techniques were used to prepare libraries and sequence TCR repertoires, to increase sequencing depth and limit assay-specific biases. Each donor's leukapheresis produced roughly between roughly 0.85 and 9.5 billion PBMCs. Paper-wide results and their limitations: Sharing across a few donors was observed for approximately 5% of naive CD4, less than 4% of naive CD8, 2.3% of memory CD4, and about 0.4% of memory CD8 clonotypes. Sampling was restricted to blood, and TCR repertoires in tissue are likely to differ from TCR repertoires in blood. Higher generation probabilities were observed for clonotypes shared by all four sorted-subset donors than for non-shared clonotypes. Based on pairwise subsampling, the degree of clonotype sharing among donors was expected to be affected by sequencing depth. Rarefaction of sorted-subset datasets indicated incomplete sequencing despite the large sequencing depth. The small number of donors limited the genetic and exposure-history diversity represented. Naive subsets generally had larger estimated clonotype richness than memory subsets did.

The donors were healthy, HIV-negative adults with no recently reported acute infections or vaccinations. Only Caucasian adults living in Nashville, Tennessee, USA were represented among the donors. CD4+ T cells were enriched by magnetic negative selection, after which naive cells were positively selected on CD45RA and the negative fraction was taken as the memory subset. After blood collection by leukapheresis, PBMCs were isolated using Ficoll-Histopaque density gradient centrifugation and then cryopreserved in the vapor phase of liquid nitrogen. Analytical flow cytometry was used to check the purity and quantity of each magnetically sorted T cell population. Genomic DNA was isolated from every sorted fraction and measured by UV absorbance on a Nanodrop 2000c. Using the deep immunoSEQ assay, multiplex PCR amplified TCR CDR3 regions from genomic DNA. Genomic DNA extracted from each cell subset was distributed evenly over all wells of several immunoSEQ 96-well plates, and each plate served as one replicate. Each replicate PCR for sorted subsets received 150 to 250 ng genomic DNA, equal to some 32,000 T cell genomes. Purified libraries were measured with a Qubit 3.0 fluorometer, size-checked on a Bioanalyzer 2100, and measured again with the KAPA Library Quantification kit. Each immunoSEQ 96-well plate was sequenced on its own single-read 150-cycle Illumina NextSeq 550 flow cell. On the study's bioinformatics: The immunoSEQ output contained only junctional sequences without quality scores, so filtering could not match that applied to full-length reads. Sequences were annotated with PyIR, a Python wrapper for IgBLAST v1.9, using IMGT germline references to assign V/J genes and CDR3. Reads were filtered out if the reads had weak V/J assignments (E-value above 1e-6), no CDR3, stop codons, out-of-frame junctions, or ambiguous translated residues. V3J clonotypes were defined as sequences sharing an identical inferred V gene, J gene, and CDR3 amino acid sequence. The percentage overlap between two repertoires was calculated by dividing the number of shared unique clonotypes by the size of the smaller repertoire. RTK rarefaction, the Chao1 estimator, and Recon v2.1 estimates of unobserved clonotypes were used to assess repertoire richness. For all TCRbeta clonotypes obtained by the gDNA method from a few donors, generation probabilities were computed with OLGA. TCRdb's version of the immuneACCESS table is confined to in-frame rearrangements and falls short of the full clone set. An unresolved V gene accounts for under half of the shortfall where checked; the remainder is of unknown origin. V and J calls and clone size come straight from that table; D and trimming were deduced from the DNA. This sample lists about 520,000 clones; around 95% were detected once. The leading ten clones occupy about 0.06% of the sample.

The sequencing sample was made of naive CD4+ T cells sorted from blood. Interpreted using the paper, the cell subset or site label stands for: CD45RA+ positively selected. This TCR was recovered from a woman in her 30s in good health.

This receptor carries the CDR3 CASSWGHPSSPLHF. At the DNA level, the sequence is TGTGCCAGTAGCTGGGGCCACCCAAGTTCACCCCTCCACTTT. Recombination connected TRBV19 to TRBJ1-6; the D segment could be TRBD1, given 5 matching bases. Between the V and J ends, shortened by 6 bases and 9 bases respectively, the junction contains 15 bases. CDR1 and CDR2 (LNHDA, SQIVND) derive from the germline V gene (reference sequence). Including cysteine and phenylalanine, the CDR3 has 14 amino acids. Only the CDR3 portion is preserved as DNA: 42 bases, with reading frame beginning at the first base.